This T cell receptor (beta chain) was documented in a study of identifying expanded T cells in peripheral blood. Using immunoSEQ multiplex PCR, the repertoire was profiled, and TCRdb retains in-frame clones only, with some absent. The sample has some 99,000 clones; less than 90% are singletons. J was trimmed by 7 bases and V by 5 bases; bases with no gene match: 6. This CDR3 spans 15 amino acids. Germline V gene data show CDR1 as SGHVS and CDR2 as FQNEAQ. No infections or other immune events were documented during collection. The J gene is TRBJ1-6, the V gene TRBV7-8; 9 bases line up with TRBD1. The sequencing input was blood. This TCR came from a person aged 18 to 70 in good health. For the CDR3, the DNA is TGTGCCAGCAGCCCACAGGGGGCATTCAATTCACCCCTCCACTTT. Translating it yields CASSPQGAFNSPLHF.